Only a few counts were recorded for the clone carrying this T cell receptor (beta chain). What it binds is not known. The record originates from a study of T cell repertoires in cytomegalovirus infection. In the study overall: A matching HLA type, together with CMV infection, was signaled by public TCR beta signatures. Study observations and caveats: Ex vivo, HLA-C-restricted CMV-specific TCR beta clonotypes prevailed over the rest of the response. Summed public TCR beta family frequency identified CMV carriers bearing the relevant HLA.

TCRdb re-called the reads through MiXCR, storing one row per CDR3 protein. The table has some 240,000 distinct CDR3 sequences, about 17% seen once. The CDR3 is 16 residues long. Per germline, CDR1 SGHRS and CDR2 YFSETQ. J was trimmed by 4 bases and V by 4 bases; bases with no gene match: 7. This clonotype originated in a human donor in good health (CMV status not recorded). Some clones in this sample may be carry-over from other donors' samples. Sequencing was carried out using CD8+ T cells from PBMCs. The V gene is TRBV5-1, the J gene TRBJ2-2; 10 positions agree with TRBD1. The CDR3 spells CASSAAGQGSTGELFF. In nucleotides, the CDR3 is TGCGCCAGCAGCGCCGCGGGACAGGGGAGCACCGGGGAGCTGTTTTTT.